A single T cell receptor beta chain is shown here with its context. The data originate from a study of blood T cell repertoires in COVID-19. About the research overall: Donors in the United States, Italy and Spain gave samples during acute or convalescent COVID-19. PBMCs, B-cell-depleted T cells, or T cells provided the cDNA or gDNA that made up the material.

After removal of 3 bases from V and 8 bases from J, the junction contained 10 bases not matched to a gene. The CDR3 sequence is 16 residues long. Germline V gene lookup returns CDR1 MNHEY and CDR2 SMNVEV (reference sequence). As handled by the study authors: Estimation of nucleated cell counts relied on the amplification of reference gene primers. Assay: immunoSEQ multiplex PCR; the TCRdb copy retains only in-frame clones and omits some. The V and J calls and the clone size are those of that table, but D and trimming were determined from the DNA. The sample lists about 33,000 clones; around 87% were seen once.

This TCR was sampled from a man between 60 and 75 years old with acute or convalescent COVID-19. The sequencing input was peripheral blood. V and J are TRBV27 and TRBJ1-6; 7 nucleotides align to TRBD1. Written as DNA, the CDR3 is TGTGCCAGCAGTTTTTTGGTTGGGACAGCGCATTCACCCCTCCACTTT. This gives the protein CASSFLVGTAHSPLHF.